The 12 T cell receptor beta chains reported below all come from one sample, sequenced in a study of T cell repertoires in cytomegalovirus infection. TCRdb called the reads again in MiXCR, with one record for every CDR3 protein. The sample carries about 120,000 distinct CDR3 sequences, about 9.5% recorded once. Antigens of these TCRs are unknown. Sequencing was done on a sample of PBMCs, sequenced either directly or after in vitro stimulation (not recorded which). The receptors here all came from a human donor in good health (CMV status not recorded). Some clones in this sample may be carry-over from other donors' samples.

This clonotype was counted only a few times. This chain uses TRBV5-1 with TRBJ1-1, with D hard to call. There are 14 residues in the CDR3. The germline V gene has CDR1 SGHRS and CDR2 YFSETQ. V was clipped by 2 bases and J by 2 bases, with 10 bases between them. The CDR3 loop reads CASSLVSANTEAFF. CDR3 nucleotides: TGCGCCAGCAGCTTAGTATCGGCTAACACTGAAGCTTTCTTT.

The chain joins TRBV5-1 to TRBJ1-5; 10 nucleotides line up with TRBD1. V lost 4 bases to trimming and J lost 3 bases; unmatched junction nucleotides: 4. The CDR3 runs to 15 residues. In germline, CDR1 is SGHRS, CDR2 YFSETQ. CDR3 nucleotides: TGCGCCAGCAGCGTGGACAGGGGGGACAATCAGCCCCAGCATTTT. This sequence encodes CASSVDRGDNQPQHF.

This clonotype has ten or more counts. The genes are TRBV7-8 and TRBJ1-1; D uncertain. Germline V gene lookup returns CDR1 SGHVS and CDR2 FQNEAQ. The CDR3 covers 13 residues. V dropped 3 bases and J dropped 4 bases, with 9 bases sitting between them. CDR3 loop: CASSFRGVTEAFF. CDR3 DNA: TGTGCCAGCAGCTTCCGCGGTGTCACTGAAGCTTTCTTT. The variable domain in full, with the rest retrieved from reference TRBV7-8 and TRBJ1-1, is GAGVSQSPRYKVAKRGQDVALRCDPISGHVSLFWYQQALGQGPEFLTYFQNEAQLDKSGLPSDRFFAERPEGSVSTLKIQRTQQEDSAVYLCASSFRGVTEAFFGQGTRLTVV.

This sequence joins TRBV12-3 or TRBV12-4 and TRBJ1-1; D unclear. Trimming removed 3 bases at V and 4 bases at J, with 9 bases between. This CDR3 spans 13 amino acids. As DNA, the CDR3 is TGTGCCAGCAGTTTTTCAGTTGGCACTGAAGCTTTCTTT. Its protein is CASSFSVGTEAFF.

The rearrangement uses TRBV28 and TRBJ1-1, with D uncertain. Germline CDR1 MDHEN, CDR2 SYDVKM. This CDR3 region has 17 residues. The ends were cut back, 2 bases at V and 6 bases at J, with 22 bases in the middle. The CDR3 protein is CASSLVGLSLVFAEAFF. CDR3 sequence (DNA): TGTGCCAGCAGTTTAGTCGGGTTAAGTTTGGTCTTTGCTGAAGCTTTCTTT. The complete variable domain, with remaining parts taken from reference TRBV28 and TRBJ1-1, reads DVKVTQSSRYLVKRTGEKVFLECVQDMDHENMFWYRQDPGLGLRLIYFSYDVKMKEKGDIPEGYSVSREKKERFSLILESASTNQTSMYLCASSLVGLSLVFAEAFFGQGTRLTVV.

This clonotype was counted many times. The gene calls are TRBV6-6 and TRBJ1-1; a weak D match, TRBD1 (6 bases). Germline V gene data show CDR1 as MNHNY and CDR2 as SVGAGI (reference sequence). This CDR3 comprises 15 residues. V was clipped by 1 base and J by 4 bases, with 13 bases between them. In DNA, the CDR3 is TGTGCCAGCAGTTACTTGCACAGGGTCCTCACTGAAGCTTTCTTT. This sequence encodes CASSYLHRVLTEAFF.

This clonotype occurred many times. The CDR3 DNA reads as TGTGCCAGCAGCCCTCGAGGGGCTTTAGGCAACACCATATATTTT. It specifies CASSPRGALGNTIYF. The J gene is TRBJ1-3, the V gene TRBV3-1; possible D gene TRBD1, 5 bases. Trimming stripped 4 bases from V and 7 bases from J, with 17 bases between. This CDR3 contains 15 residues. The germline gives CDR1 LGHDT, CDR2 YNNKEL (reference sequence).

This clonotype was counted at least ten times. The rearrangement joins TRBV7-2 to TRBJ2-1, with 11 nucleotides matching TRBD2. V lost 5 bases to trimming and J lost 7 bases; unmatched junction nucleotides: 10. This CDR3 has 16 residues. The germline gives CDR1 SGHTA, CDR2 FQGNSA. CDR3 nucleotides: TGTGCCAGCAGCCCTTTTTCCGGGACTAGCGGAAATGAGCAGTTCTTC. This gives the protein CASSPFSGTSGNEQFF.

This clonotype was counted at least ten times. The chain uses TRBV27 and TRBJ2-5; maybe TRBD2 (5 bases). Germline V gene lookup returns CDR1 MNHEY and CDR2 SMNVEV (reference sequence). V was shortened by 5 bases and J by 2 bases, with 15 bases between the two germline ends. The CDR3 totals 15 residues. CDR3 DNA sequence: TGTGCCAGCAGTCCGGAGCGGTCCGAACAAGAGACCCAGTACTTC. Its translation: CASSPERSEQETQYF.

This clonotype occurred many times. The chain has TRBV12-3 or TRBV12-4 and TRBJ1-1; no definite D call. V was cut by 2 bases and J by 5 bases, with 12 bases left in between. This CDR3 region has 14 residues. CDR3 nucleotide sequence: TGTGCCAGCAGTTTAATCATCTCGGGGACTGAAGCTTTCTTT. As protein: CASSLIISGTEAFF.

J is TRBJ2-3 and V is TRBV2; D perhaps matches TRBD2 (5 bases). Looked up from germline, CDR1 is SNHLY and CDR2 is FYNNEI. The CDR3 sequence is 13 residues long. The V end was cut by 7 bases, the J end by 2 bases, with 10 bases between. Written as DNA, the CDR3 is TGTGCCAGCACGAGGGAGCCCACAGATACGCAGTATTTT. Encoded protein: CASTREPTDTQYF.

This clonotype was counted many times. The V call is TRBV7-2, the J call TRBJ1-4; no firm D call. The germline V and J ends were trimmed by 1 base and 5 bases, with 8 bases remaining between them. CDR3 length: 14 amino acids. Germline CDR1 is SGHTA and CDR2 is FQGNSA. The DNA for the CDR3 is TGTGCCAGCAGCTTAGTGGGCATGAATGAAAAACTGTTTTTT. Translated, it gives CASSLVGMNEKLFF.